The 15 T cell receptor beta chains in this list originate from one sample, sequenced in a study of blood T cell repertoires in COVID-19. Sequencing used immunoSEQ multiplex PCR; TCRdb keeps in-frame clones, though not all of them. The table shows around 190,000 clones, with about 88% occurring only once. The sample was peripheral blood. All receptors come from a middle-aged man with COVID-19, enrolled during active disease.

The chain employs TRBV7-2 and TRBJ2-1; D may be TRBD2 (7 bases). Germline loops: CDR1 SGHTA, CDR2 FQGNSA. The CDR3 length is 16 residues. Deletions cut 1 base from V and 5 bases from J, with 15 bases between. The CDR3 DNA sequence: TGTGCCAGCAGCTTAGACGTATGGGGGGGGCACAATGAGCAGTTCTTC. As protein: CASSLDVWGGHNEQFF.

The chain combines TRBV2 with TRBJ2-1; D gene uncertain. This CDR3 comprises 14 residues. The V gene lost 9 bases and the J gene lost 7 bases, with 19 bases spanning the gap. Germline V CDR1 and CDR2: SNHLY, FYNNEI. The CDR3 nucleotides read TGTGCCAGTATCCGGCCCCCCTTGAGGAATGAGCAGTTCTTC. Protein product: CASIRPPLRNEQFF.

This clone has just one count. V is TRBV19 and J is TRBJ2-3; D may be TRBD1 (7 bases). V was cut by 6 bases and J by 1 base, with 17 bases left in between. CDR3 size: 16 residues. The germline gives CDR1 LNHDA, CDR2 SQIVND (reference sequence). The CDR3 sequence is CASRPAGRGGTDTQYF. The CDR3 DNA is TGTGCCAGTAGGCCCGCCGGCAGGGGGGGCACAGATACGCAGTATTTT.

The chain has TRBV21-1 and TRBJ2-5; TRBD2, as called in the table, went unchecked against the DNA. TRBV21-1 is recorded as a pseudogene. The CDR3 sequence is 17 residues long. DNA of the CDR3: TGTGCCAGCAGCAATAGGAGTAGCGGGAGGGCCGTTGAGACCCAGTACTTC. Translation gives CASSNRSSGRAVETQYF.

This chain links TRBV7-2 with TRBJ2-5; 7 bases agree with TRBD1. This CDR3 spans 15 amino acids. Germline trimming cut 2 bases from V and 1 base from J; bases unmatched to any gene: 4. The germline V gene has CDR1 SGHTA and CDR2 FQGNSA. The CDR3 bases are TGTGCCAGCAGCTTAAGAGGGGGCCGCCAAGAGACCCAGTACTTC. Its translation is CASSLRGGRQETQYF.

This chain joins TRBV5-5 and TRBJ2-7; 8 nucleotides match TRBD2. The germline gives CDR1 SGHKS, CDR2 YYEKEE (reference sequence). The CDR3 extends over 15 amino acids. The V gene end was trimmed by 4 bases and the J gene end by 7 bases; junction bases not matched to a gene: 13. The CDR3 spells CASSGLGLAVGEQYF. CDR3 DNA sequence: TGTGCCAGCAGCGGATTAGGACTAGCCGTGGGGGAGCAGTACTTC.

The CDR3 loop is CASEPRDRGSYEQYF. The CDR3 DNA sequence: TGTGCCAGCGAGCCTAGGGACAGGGGATCCTACGAGCAGTACTTC. This rearrangement joins TRBV6-5 to TRBJ2-7; 10 nucleotides align to TRBD1. The CDR3 is 15 amino acids. Germline V gene lookup returns CDR1 MNHEY and CDR2 SVGAGI. The V segment lost 8 bases and the J segment 1 base; nucleotides outside the gene matches: 8.

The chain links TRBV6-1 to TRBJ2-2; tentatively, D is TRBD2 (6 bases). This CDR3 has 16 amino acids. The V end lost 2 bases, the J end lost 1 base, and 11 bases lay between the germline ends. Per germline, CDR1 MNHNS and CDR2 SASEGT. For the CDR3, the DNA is TGTGCCAGCAGTGAAAGGGCGGGGAGGAACACCGGGGAGCTGTTTTTT. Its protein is CASSERAGRNTGELFF.

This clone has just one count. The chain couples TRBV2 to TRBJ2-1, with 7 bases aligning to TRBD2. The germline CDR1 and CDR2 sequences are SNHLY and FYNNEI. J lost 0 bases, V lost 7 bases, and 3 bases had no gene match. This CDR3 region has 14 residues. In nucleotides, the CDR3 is TGTGCCAGCAACCCGGGAGGCTCCTACAATGAGCAGTTCTTC. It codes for CASNPGGSYNEQFF. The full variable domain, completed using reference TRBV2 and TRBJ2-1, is EPEVTQTPSHQVTQMGQEVILRCVPISNHLYFYWYRQILGQKVEFLVSFYNNEISEKSEIFDDQFSVERPDGSNFTLKIRSTKLEDSAMYFCASNPGGSYNEQFFGPGTRLTVL.

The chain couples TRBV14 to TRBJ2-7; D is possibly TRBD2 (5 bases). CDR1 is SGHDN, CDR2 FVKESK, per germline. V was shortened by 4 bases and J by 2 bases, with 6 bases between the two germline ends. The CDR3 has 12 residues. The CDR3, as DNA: TGTGCCAGCAGCCCCGGGGCCTACGAGCAGTACTTC. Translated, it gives CASSPGAYEQYF.

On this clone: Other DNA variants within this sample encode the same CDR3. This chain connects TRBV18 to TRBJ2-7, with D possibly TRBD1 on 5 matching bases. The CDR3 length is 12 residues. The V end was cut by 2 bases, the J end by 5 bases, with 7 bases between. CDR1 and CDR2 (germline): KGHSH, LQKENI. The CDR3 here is CASSPTRDEQYF. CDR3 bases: TGTGCCAGCTCACCAACCAGGGACGAGCAGTACTTC.

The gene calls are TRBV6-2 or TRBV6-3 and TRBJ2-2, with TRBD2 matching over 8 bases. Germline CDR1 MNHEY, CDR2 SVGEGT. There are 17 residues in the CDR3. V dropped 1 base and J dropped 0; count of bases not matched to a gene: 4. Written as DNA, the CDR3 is TGTGCCAGCAGTTACTTGGCGGGAGGACCGAACACCGGGGAGCTGTTTTTT. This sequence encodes CASSYLAGGPNTGELFF.

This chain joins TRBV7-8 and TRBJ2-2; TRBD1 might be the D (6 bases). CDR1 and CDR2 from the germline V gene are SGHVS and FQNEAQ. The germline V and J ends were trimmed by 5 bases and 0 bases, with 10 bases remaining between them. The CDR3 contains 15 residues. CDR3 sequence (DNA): TGTGCCAGCAGCCAGGGGCCCCCGAACACCGGGGAGCTGTTTTTT. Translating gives CASSQGPPNTGELFF.

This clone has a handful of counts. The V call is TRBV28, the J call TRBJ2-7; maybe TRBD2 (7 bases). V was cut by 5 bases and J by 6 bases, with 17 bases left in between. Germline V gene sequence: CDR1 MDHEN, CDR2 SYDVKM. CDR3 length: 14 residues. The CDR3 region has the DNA TGTGCCAGCAGTGGGGGGGACAAATATGCCGAGCAGTACTTC. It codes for CASSGGDKYAEQYF.

The CDR3 DNA is TGTGCCAGCAGTCGGGGGGGCCACATTCAGTACTTC. Translated: CASSRGGHIQYF. The V and J genes are TRBV5-4 and TRBJ2-4, with 8 nucleotides matching TRBD2. The germline V gene encodes CDR1 SGHNT and CDR2 YYREEE (reference sequence). Trimming cost V 5 bases and J 8 bases; bases outside gene matches: 3. The CDR3 has 12 amino acids. Supplemented by reference TRBV5-4 and TRBJ2-4, the full variable domain reads ETGVTQSPTHLIKTRGQQVTLRCSSQSGHNTVSWYQQALGQGPQFIFQYYREEENGRGNFPPRFSGLQFPNYSSELNVNALELDDSALYLCASSRGGHIQYFGAGTRLSVL.